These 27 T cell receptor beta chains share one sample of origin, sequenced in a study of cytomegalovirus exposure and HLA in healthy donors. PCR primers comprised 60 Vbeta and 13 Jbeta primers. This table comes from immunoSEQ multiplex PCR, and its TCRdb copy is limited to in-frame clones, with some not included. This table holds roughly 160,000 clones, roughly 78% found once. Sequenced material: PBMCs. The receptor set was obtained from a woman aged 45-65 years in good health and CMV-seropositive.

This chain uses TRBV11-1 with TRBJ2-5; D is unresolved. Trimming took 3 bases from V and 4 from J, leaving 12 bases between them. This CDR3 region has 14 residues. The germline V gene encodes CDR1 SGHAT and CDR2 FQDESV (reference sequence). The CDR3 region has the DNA TGTGCCAGCAGCTTTCGGTCAGGTATAGAGACCCAGTACTTC. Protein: CASSFRSGIETQYF.

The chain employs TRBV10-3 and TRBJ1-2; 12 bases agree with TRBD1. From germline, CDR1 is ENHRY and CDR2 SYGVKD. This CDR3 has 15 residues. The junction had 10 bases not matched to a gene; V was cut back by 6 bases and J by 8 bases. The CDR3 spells CAIRLISGTGGGYTF. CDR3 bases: TGTGCCATCAGGCTTATTTCCGGGACAGGGGGCGGCTACACCTTC.

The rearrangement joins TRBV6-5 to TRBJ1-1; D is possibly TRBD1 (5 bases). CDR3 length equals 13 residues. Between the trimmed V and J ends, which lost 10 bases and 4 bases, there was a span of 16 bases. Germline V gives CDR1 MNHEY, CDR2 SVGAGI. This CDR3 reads CATWHLRGTEAFF. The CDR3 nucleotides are TGTGCCACCTGGCATCTTAGGGGCACTGAAGCTTTCTTT.

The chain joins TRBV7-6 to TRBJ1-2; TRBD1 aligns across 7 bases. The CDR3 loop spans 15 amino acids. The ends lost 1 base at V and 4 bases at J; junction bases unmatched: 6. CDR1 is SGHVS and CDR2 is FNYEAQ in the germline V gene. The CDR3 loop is CASSLEAHRGYGYTF. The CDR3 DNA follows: TGTGCCAGCAGCTTAGAGGCACACAGGGGCTATGGCTACACCTTC.

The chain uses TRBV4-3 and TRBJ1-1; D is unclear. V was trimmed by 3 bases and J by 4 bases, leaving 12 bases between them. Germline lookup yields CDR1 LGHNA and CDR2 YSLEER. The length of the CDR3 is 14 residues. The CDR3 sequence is CASSQNFGVTEAFF. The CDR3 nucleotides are TGCGCCAGCAGCCAGAACTTCGGGGTCACTGAAGCTTTCTTT.

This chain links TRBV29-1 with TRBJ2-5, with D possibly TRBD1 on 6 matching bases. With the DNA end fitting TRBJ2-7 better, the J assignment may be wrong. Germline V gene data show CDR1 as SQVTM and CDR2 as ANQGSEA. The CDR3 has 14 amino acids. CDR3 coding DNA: TGCAGCGTTTCCGCCGGGACACTCTCCTACGAGCAGTACTTC. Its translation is CSVSAGTLSYEQYF.

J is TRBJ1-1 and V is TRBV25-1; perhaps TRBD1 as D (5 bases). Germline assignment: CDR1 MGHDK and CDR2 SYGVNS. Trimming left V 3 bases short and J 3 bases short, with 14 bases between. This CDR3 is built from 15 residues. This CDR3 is CASSDSQVGDTEAFF. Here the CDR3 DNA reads TGTGCCAGCAGTGATTCACAGGTCGGAGACACTGAAGCTTTCTTT.

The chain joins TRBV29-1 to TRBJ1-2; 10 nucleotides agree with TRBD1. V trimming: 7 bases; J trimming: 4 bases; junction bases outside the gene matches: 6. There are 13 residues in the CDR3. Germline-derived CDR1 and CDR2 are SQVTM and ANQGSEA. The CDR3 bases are TGCAGCGCCCCTGGACAGGGGGTCTATGGCTACACCTTC. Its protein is CSAPGQGVYGYTF.

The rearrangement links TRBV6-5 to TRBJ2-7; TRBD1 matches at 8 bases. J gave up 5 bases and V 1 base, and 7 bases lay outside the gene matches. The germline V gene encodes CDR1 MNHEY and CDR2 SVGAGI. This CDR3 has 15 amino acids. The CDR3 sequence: CASSYFGQGRDEQYF. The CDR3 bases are TGTGCCAGCAGTTACTTTGGACAGGGTCGGGACGAGCAGTACTTC.

The CDR3 bases are TGTGCCAGCAGGGGGGACAGAAGCTATCCCCCGTATGCTTTCTTT. Translating gives CASRGDRSYPPYAFF. The J gene is TRBJ1-1, the V gene TRBV28; TRBD1 aligns across 7 bases. V was clipped by 6 bases and J by 11 bases; unmatched bases: 18. The CDR3 loop spans 15 amino acids. Germline V gene data show CDR1 as MDHEN and CDR2 as SYDVKM.

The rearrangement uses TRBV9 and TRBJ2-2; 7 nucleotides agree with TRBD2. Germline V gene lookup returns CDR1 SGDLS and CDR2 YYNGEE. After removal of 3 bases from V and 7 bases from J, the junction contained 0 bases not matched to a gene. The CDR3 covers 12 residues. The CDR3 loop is CASSAGGGELFF. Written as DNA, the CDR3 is TGTGCCAGCAGCGCGGGGGGCGGGGAGCTGTTTTTT.

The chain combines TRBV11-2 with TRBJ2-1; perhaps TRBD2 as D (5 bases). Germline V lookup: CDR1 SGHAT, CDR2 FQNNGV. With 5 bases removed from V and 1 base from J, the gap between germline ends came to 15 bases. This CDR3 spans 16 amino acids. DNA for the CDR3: TGTGCCAGCAGCCCGAGTCTAGCAGATTCCTACAATGAGCAGTTCTTC. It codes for CASSPSLADSYNEQFF.

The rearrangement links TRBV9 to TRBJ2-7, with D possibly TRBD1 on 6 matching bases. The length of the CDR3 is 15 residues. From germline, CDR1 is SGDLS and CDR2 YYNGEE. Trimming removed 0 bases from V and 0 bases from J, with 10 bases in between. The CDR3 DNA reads TGTGCCAGCAGCGTAGGAGGGACAATCTCCTACGAGCAGTACTTC. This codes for CASSVGGTISYEQYF.

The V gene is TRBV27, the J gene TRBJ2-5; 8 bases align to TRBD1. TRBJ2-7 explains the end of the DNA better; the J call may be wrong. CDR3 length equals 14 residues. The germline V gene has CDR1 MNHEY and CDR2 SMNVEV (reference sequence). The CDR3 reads CASRPDRGSYEQYF. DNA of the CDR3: TGTGCCAGCAGGCCTGACAGGGGTTCCTACGAGCAGTACTTC.

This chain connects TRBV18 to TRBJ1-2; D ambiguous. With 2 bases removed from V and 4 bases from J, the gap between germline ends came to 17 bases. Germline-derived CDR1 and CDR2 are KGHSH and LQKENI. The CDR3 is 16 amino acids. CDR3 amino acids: CASSPNPGVAGYGYTF. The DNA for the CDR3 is TGTGCCAGCTCACCAAACCCAGGCGTGGCGGGCTATGGCTACACCTTC.

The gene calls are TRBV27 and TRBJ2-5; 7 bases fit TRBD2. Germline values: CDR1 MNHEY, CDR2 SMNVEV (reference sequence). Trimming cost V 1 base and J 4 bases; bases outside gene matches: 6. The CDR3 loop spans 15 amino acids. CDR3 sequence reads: CASSLYSGAGETQYF. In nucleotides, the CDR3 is TGTGCCAGCAGTTTATACAGCGGGGCGGGAGAGACCCAGTACTTC.

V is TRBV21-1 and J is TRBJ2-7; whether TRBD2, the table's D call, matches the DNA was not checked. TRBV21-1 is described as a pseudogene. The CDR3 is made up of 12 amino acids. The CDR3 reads CASTGGSYEQYF. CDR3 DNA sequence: TGTGCCAGCACCGGGGGCTCCTACGAGCAGTACTTC.

CDR3 in amino acids: CASSLAPSRETTDTQYF. Written as DNA, the CDR3 is TGCGCCAGCAGCTTGGCCCCCTCGCGGGAGACAACAGATACGCAGTATTTT. The gene calls are TRBV5-1 and TRBJ2-3, with 7 bases matching TRBD2. The CDR3 spans 17 residues. V gave up 0 bases and J gave up 3 bases; unmatched junction bases: 10. The germline V gene has CDR1 SGHRS and CDR2 YFSETQ.

The CDR3 coding sequence is TGTGCCAGCAGGGCCGACAGGGTCTTGAACACTGAAGCTTTCTTT. Its protein product is CASRADRVLNTEAFF. This sequence joins TRBV6-5 and TRBJ1-1, with 7 positions matching TRBD1. Germline-derived CDR1 and CDR2 are MNHEY and SVGAGI. After removal of 6 bases from V and 0 bases from J, the junction contained 7 bases not matched to a gene. The CDR3 contains 15 residues.

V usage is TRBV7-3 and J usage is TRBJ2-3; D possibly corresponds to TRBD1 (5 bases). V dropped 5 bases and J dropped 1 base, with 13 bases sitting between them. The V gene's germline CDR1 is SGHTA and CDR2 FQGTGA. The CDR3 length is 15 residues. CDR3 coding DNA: TGTGCCAGCAGCCCTCAGGGTTGGGGCACAGATACGCAGTATTTT. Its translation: CASSPQGWGTDTQYF.

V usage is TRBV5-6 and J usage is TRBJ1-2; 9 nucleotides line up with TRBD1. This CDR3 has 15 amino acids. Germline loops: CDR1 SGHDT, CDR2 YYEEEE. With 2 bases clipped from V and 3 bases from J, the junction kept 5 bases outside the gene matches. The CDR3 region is CASSLRDRAYYGYTF. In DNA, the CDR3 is TGTGCCAGCAGCTTACGGGACAGGGCTTACTATGGCTACACCTTC.

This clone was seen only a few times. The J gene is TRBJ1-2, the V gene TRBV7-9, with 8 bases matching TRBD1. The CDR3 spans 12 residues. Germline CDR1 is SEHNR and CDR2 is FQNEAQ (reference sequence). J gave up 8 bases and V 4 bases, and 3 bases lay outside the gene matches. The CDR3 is CASSSAGGGYTF. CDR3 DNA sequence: TGTGCCAGCAGCTCCGCAGGGGGCGGCTACACCTTC.

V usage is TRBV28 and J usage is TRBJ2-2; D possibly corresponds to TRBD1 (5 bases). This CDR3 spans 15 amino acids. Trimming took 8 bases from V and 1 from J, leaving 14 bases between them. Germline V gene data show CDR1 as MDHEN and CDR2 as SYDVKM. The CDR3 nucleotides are TGTGCCAGCGGATTTGGGCAGGGGAACACCGGGGAGCTGTTTTTT. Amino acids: CASGFGQGNTGELFF. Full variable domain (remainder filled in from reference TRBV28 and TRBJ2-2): DVKVTQSSRYLVKRTGEKVFLECVQDMDHENMFWYRQDPGLGLRLIYFSYDVKMKEKGDIPEGYSVSREKKERFSLILESASTNQTSMYLCASGFGQGNTGELFFGEGSRLTVL.

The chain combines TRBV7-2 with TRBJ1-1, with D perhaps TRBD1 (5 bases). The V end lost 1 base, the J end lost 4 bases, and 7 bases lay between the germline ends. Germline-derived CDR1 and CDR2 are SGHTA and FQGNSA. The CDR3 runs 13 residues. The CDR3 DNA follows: TGTGCCAGCAGCTTAGAGACAGTCACTGAAGCTTTCTTT. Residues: CASSLETVTEAFF.

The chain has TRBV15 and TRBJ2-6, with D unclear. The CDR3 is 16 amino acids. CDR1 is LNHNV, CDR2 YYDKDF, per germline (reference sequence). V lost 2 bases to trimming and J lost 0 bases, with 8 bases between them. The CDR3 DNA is TGTGCCACCAGCAGACCCGTCCTCTCTGGGGCCAACGTCCTGACTTTC. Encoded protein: CATSRPVLSGANVLTF.

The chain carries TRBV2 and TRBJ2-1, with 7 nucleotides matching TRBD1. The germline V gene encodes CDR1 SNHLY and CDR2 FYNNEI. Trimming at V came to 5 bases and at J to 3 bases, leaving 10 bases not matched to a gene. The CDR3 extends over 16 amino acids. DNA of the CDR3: TGTGCCAGCAGTACCGTCCGGGACAGTGTCTACAATGAGCAGTTCTTC. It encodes CASSTVRDSVYNEQFF. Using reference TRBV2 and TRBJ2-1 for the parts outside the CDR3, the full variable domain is EPEVTQTPSHQVTQMGQEVILRCVPISNHLYFYWYRQILGQKVEFLVSFYNNEISEKSEIFDDQFSVERPDGSNFTLKIRSTKLEDSAMYFCASSTVRDSVYNEQFFGPGTRLTVL.

Here the CDR3 DNA reads TGCGCCAGCAGCTTCGGGACAGGGATTTCCAATGAGCAGTTCTTC. This codes for CASSFGTGISNEQFF. The chain couples TRBV5-1 to TRBJ2-1; 9 bases fit TRBD1. CDR1 is SGHRS and CDR2 is YFSETQ in the germline V gene. With 2 bases clipped from V and 6 bases from J, the junction kept 6 bases outside the gene matches. This CDR3 comprises 15 residues.